Listed below are T cell receptor beta chains from one sample, sequenced in a study of T cells in Graves' hyperthyroidism and ophthalmopathy. TCRdb redid the calling of the multiplex PCR reads with MiXCR, one entry per CDR3 protein. This table holds about 510,000 distinct CDR3 sequences, around 15% found once. The specimen was blood. The receptor set was obtained from a middle-aged woman with Graves' hyperthyroidism. Each CDR3 is given with its conserved first and last residue. D genes are given only for firm matches. Size is stated for part of the rows, as once, few or many counts, or as a class when the clone is expanded.

j_call: TRBJ1-2
v_call: TRBV18
clone_size: many
d_call: .
cdr3_aa: CASSRDQDFYGYTF
cdr3_nt: TGTGCCAGCTCACGGGATCAGGATTTCTATGGCTACACCTTC

j_call: TRBJ2-2
v_call: TRBV7-2
clone_size: many
d_call: .
cdr3_aa: CASSLGIHVTNTGELFF
cdr3_nt: TGTGCCAGCAGCTTAGGCATCCACGTTACGAACACCGGGGAGCTGTTTTTT

j_call: TRBJ1-1
v_call: TRBV7-2
clone_size: many
d_call: .
cdr3_aa: CASSLRQVNTEAFF
cdr3_nt: TGTGCCAGCAGCTTACGCCAAGTGAACACTGAAGCTTTCTTT

j_call: TRBJ2-3
v_call: TRBV28
clone_size: many
d_call: TRBD2
cdr3_aa: CASNSKGSGSPDTQYF
cdr3_nt: TGTGCCAGCAATTCAAAAGGTAGCGGGAGTCCAGATACGCAGTATTTT

j_call: TRBJ1-5
v_call: TRBV6-2/TRBV6-3
clone_size: .
d_call: .
cdr3_aa: CASTRGSNQPQHF
cdr3_nt: TGTGCCAGCACCCGAGGGAGCAATCAGCCCCAGCATTTT

j_call: TRBJ2-5
v_call: TRBV2
clone_size: .
d_call: TRBD1
cdr3_aa: CASTMDRVAETQYF
cdr3_nt: TGTGCCAGCACAATGGACAGGGTCGCCGAGACCCAGTACTTC

j_call: TRBJ2-3
v_call: TRBV5-1
clone_size: many
d_call: TRBD1
cdr3_aa: CASTEIGTGSDTQYF
cdr3_nt: TGCGCCAGCACGGAAATAGGGACAGGGTCGGATACGCAGTATTTT

j_call: TRBJ2-1
v_call: TRBV28
clone_size: many
d_call: .
cdr3_aa: CASSLPQKNEQFF
cdr3_nt: TGTGCCAGCAGTTTACCGCAAAAGAATGAGCAGTTCTTC

j_call: TRBJ1-5
v_call: TRBV19
clone_size: few
d_call: .
cdr3_aa: CASSIEGESNQPQHF
cdr3_nt: TGTGCCAGTAGTATCGAAGGGGAAAGCAATCAGCCCCAGCATTTT

j_call: TRBJ2-2
v_call: TRBV15
clone_size: .
d_call: TRBD1
cdr3_aa: CATSRVEITDRAGAGELFF
cdr3_nt: TGTGCCACCAGCAGAGTGGAAATCACAGACAGGGCTGGCGCCGGGGAGCTGTTTTTT

j_call: TRBJ2-1
v_call: TRBV2
clone_size: many
d_call: TRBD1
cdr3_aa: CASSLDRVGNEQFF
cdr3_nt: TGTGCCAGCAGCCTTGACAGGGTTGGCAATGAGCAGTTCTTC

j_call: TRBJ2-1
v_call: TRBV27
clone_size: many
d_call: .
cdr3_aa: CASTFGHEQFF
cdr3_nt: TGTGCCAGCACTTTCGGTCATGAGCAGTTCTTC

j_call: TRBJ2-7
v_call: TRBV20-1
clone_size: many
d_call: .
cdr3_aa: CSANEETLYSYEQYF
cdr3_nt: TGCAGTGCCAACGAGGAGACTCTTTACTCCTACGAGCAGTACTTC

j_call: TRBJ2-7
v_call: TRBV28
clone_size: few
d_call: .
cdr3_aa: CASSYPGEPAYEQYF
cdr3_nt: TGTGCCAGCAGTTACCCCGGGGAACCCGCCTACGAGCAGTACTTC

j_call: TRBJ2-7
v_call: TRBV3-1
clone_size: many
d_call: .
cdr3_aa: CASSQDQLTRNPYEQYF
cdr3_nt: TGTGCCAGCAGCCAAGATCAACTGACCCGAAACCCCTACGAGCAGTACTTC

j_call: TRBJ2-1
v_call: TRBV3-1
clone_size: .
d_call: .
cdr3_aa: CASSQVIGIRGAEQFF
cdr3_nt: TGTGCCAGCAGCCAAGTGATCGGGATAAGAGGGGCTGAGCAGTTCTTC

j_call: TRBJ2-1
v_call: TRBV5-1
clone_size: many
d_call: TRBD2
cdr3_aa: CASTSGTSGPNEQFF
cdr3_nt: TGCGCCAGCACCTCCGGGACTAGCGGACCCAATGAGCAGTTCTTC

j_call: TRBJ1-3
v_call: TRBV18
clone_size: many
d_call: .
cdr3_aa: CASSPLSGNTIYF
cdr3_nt: TGTGCCAGCTCACCACTCTCTGGAAACACCATATATTTT

j_call: TRBJ2-2
v_call: TRBV19
clone_size: few
d_call: .
cdr3_aa: CASSIGQAFNTGELFF
cdr3_nt: TGTGCCAGTAGTATCGGCCAGGCCTTCAACACCGGGGAGCTGTTTTTT

j_call: TRBJ1-2
v_call: TRBV2
clone_size: many
d_call: .
cdr3_aa: CASSLIANYGYTF
cdr3_nt: TGTGCCAGCAGTTTAATAGCTAACTATGGCTACACCTTC

j_call: TRBJ1-3
v_call: TRBV9
clone_size: .
d_call: .
cdr3_aa: CASSDPSKAGNTIYF
cdr3_nt: TGTGCCAGCAGCGACCCCTCTAAGGCTGGAAACACCATATATTTT

j_call: TRBJ2-7
v_call: TRBV20-1
clone_size: many
d_call: TRBD2
cdr3_aa: CSGGAGGTYEQYF
cdr3_nt: TGCAGCGGTGGAGCGGGAGGGACCTACGAGCAGTACTTC

j_call: TRBJ2-6
v_call: TRBV20-1
clone_size: .
d_call: .
cdr3_aa: CSAQLYGAGSGANVLTF
cdr3_nt: TGCAGTGCGCAGCTCTACGGGGCAGGGTCTGGGGCCAACGTCCTGACTTTC

j_call: TRBJ1-2
v_call: TRBV6-1
clone_size: few
d_call: .
cdr3_aa: CASRETGNLGYGYTF
cdr3_nt: TGTGCCAGCAGGGAAACAGGGAACCTGGGCTATGGCTACACCTTC

j_call: TRBJ2-2
v_call: TRBV29-1
clone_size: .
d_call: TRBD1
cdr3_aa: CSVEKGALNTGELFF
cdr3_nt: TGCAGCGTTGAAAAGGGGGCGTTGAACACCGGGGAGCTGTTTTTT

j_call: TRBJ2-5
v_call: TRBV12-3/TRBV12-4
clone_size: many
d_call: TRBD2
cdr3_aa: CASSIIAGRYQETQYF
cdr3_nt: TGTGCCAGCAGTATAATAGCGGGACGGTACCAAGAGACCCAGTACTTC

j_call: TRBJ2-1
v_call: TRBV11-2
clone_size: many
d_call: .
cdr3_aa: CASSLKTGLNEQFF
cdr3_nt: TGTGCCAGCAGCTTGAAGACAGGTTTGAATGAGCAGTTCTTC

j_call: TRBJ2-7
v_call: TRBV28
clone_size: many
d_call: TRBD1
cdr3_aa: CASRPDRVPSGYEQYF
cdr3_nt: TGTGCCAGCAGGCCGGACAGGGTCCCATCAGGGTACGAGCAGTACTTC

j_call: TRBJ1-1
v_call: TRBV19
clone_size: .
d_call: .
cdr3_aa: CASYKGIRDTEAFF
cdr3_nt: TGTGCCAGTTATAAGGGGATTCGTGACACTGAAGCTTTCTTT

j_call: TRBJ2-7
v_call: TRBV28
clone_size: many
d_call: .
cdr3_aa: CASSTRLGSPTTYEQYF
cdr3_nt: TGTGCCAGCAGTACCCGACTAGGTTCACCCACAACCTACGAGCAGTACTTC

j_call: TRBJ2-7
v_call: TRBV14
clone_size: .
d_call: .
cdr3_aa: CASSQLQGGEQYF
cdr3_nt: TGTGCCAGCAGCCAACTACAGGGAGGCGAGCAGTACTTC

j_call: TRBJ2-7
v_call: TRBV2
clone_size: many
d_call: .
cdr3_aa: CASSERTVHYEQYF
cdr3_nt: TGTGCCAGCAGTGAAAGGACAGTCCACTACGAGCAGTACTTC

j_call: TRBJ1-6
v_call: TRBV9
clone_size: few
d_call: TRBD1
cdr3_aa: CASSYTGTGSSPLHF
cdr3_nt: TGTGCCAGCAGCTATACCGGGACAGGGAGTTCACCCCTCCACTTT

j_call: TRBJ1-1
v_call: TRBV7-2
clone_size: many
d_call: TRBD1
cdr3_aa: CASSSGDRDSEAFF
cdr3_nt: TGTGCCAGCAGCTCAGGGGACAGGGACTCTGAAGCTTTCTTT

j_call: TRBJ2-1
v_call: TRBV7-3
clone_size: .
d_call: .
cdr3_aa: CASSLEYSNEQFF
cdr3_nt: TGTGCCAGCAGCTTAGAGTACAGCAATGAGCAGTTCTTC

j_call: TRBJ2-3
v_call: TRBV28
clone_size: .
d_call: .
cdr3_aa: CASSLWSEDTQYF
cdr3_nt: TGTGCCAGCAGTTTATGGTCTGAGGATACGCAGTATTTT

j_call: TRBJ1-1
v_call: TRBV15
clone_size: many
d_call: .
cdr3_aa: CATSRKGGATEAFF
cdr3_nt: TGTGCCACCAGCAGAAAAGGGGGGGCCACTGAAGCTTTCTTT

j_call: TRBJ2-3
v_call: TRBV6-1
clone_size: few
d_call: .
cdr3_aa: CASRGTQGRITDTQYF
cdr3_nt: TGTGCCAGCAGGGGGACCCAGGGACGGATCACAGATACGCAGTATTTT

j_call: TRBJ1-4
v_call: TRBV28
clone_size: many
d_call: .
cdr3_aa: CASRSGIPPGLFF
cdr3_nt: TGTGCCAGCAGGTCCGGGATCCCCCCTGGACTGTTTTTT

j_call: TRBJ1-5
v_call: TRBV12-3/TRBV12-4
clone_size: few
d_call: .
cdr3_aa: CASSSGAGYSNQPQHF
cdr3_nt: TGTGCCAGCAGTTCAGGGGCGGGGTATAGCAATCAGCCCCAGCATTTT

j_call: TRBJ1-1
v_call: TRBV6-2/TRBV6-3
clone_size: many
d_call: .
cdr3_aa: CASSYRLGAFF
cdr3_nt: TGTGCCAGCAGTTACAGACTCGGGGCTTTCTTT

j_call: TRBJ1-5
v_call: TRBV27
clone_size: many
d_call: .
cdr3_aa: CASSYGGSNQPQHF
cdr3_nt: TGTGCCAGCAGTTACGGAGGTAGCAATCAGCCCCAGCATTTT

j_call: TRBJ1-2
v_call: TRBV2
clone_size: .
d_call: TRBD1
cdr3_aa: CASMEGQIYGYTF
cdr3_nt: TGTGCCAGCATGGAGGGACAGATTTATGGCTACACCTTC

j_call: TRBJ2-1
v_call: TRBV6-1
clone_size: many
d_call: .
cdr3_aa: CASSGTSKGDYNEQFF
cdr3_nt: TGTGCCAGCAGTGGAACTAGCAAAGGGGACTACAATGAGCAGTTCTTC

j_call: TRBJ2-3
v_call: TRBV3-1
clone_size: many
d_call: TRBD2
cdr3_aa: CASSQGLSAGGTDTQYF
cdr3_nt: TGTGCCAGCAGCCAAGGGTTATCGGCGGGAGGTACAGATACGCAGTATTTT

j_call: TRBJ2-7
v_call: TRBV6-1
clone_size: many
d_call: TRBD1
cdr3_aa: CASSGGQGYSYEQYF
cdr3_nt: TGTGCCAGCAGTGGGGGACAGGGGTACTCCTACGAGCAGTACTTC

j_call: TRBJ2-3
v_call: TRBV7-3
clone_size: many
d_call: .
cdr3_aa: CASSSAGVSDTQYF
cdr3_nt: TGTGCCAGCAGCTCGGCAGGGGTGTCAGATACGCAGTATTTT

j_call: TRBJ2-4
v_call: TRBV20-1
clone_size: many
d_call: TRBD2
cdr3_aa: CSAGSGGLAKNIQYF
cdr3_nt: TGCAGTGCTGGATCGGGGGGACTAGCCAAAAACATTCAGTACTTC

j_call: TRBJ2-7
v_call: TRBV28
clone_size: many
d_call: TRBD1
cdr3_aa: CASSDRTGLYEQYF
cdr3_nt: TGTGCCAGCAGTGATCGGACAGGGCTTTACGAGCAGTACTTC

j_call: TRBJ2-7
v_call: TRBV6-1
clone_size: .
d_call: .
cdr3_aa: CASSEYGTSTYEQYF
cdr3_nt: TGTGCCAGCAGTGAATATGGGACAAGTACCTACGAGCAGTACTTC

j_call: TRBJ2-7
v_call: TRBV6-5
clone_size: few
d_call: .
cdr3_aa: CASSYGGAGEQYF
cdr3_nt: TGTGCCAGCAGTTACGGTGGGGCAGGCGAGCAGTACTTC

j_call: TRBJ1-2
v_call: TRBV12-5
clone_size: few
d_call: TRBD1
cdr3_aa: CASGLVQGQNDYTF
cdr3_nt: TGTGCTAGTGGTTTGGTACAGGGACAGAACGACTACACCTTC

j_call: TRBJ1-1
v_call: TRBV28
clone_size: many
d_call: .
cdr3_aa: CASSLPRGAAFF
cdr3_nt: TGTGCCAGCAGTTTACCACGGGGCGCCGCTTTCTTT

j_call: TRBJ2-5
v_call: TRBV7-9
clone_size: .
d_call: .
cdr3_aa: CASRSTRGKQETQYF
cdr3_nt: TGTGCCAGCAGATCCACTAGAGGGAAGCAAGAGACCCAGTACTTC

j_call: TRBJ1-4
v_call: TRBV18
clone_size: many
d_call: .
cdr3_aa: CASSPRTTNEKLFF
cdr3_nt: TGTGCCAGCTCACCACGAACAACTAATGAAAAACTGTTTTTT

j_call: TRBJ2-3
v_call: TRBV11-2
clone_size: many
d_call: .
cdr3_aa: CASIGGDPTDTQYF
cdr3_nt: TGTGCCAGCATAGGTGGGGACCCCACAGATACGCAGTATTTT

j_call: TRBJ1-1
v_call: TRBV28
clone_size: many
d_call: .
cdr3_aa: CASSDEGGGTEAFF
cdr3_nt: TGTGCCAGCAGTGACGAGGGGGGGGGCACTGAAGCTTTCTTT

j_call: TRBJ2-1
v_call: TRBV6-5
clone_size: few
d_call: TRBD2
cdr3_aa: CASSYSKTSGNEQFF
cdr3_nt: TGTGCCAGCAGTTACTCCAAGACTAGCGGGAATGAGCAGTTCTTC

j_call: TRBJ1-2
v_call: TRBV19
clone_size: .
d_call: .
cdr3_aa: CASREGPDLPRGYTF
cdr3_nt: TGTGCCAGTAGAGAGGGGCCGGACCTCCCCAGGGGCTACACCTTC